Shown below are 22 T cell receptor beta chains from a single sample sequenced in a study of blood T cell repertoires in COVID-19. Assay used: immunoSEQ multiplex PCR; TCRdb lists only in-frame clones, some missing. The sample holds approximately 46,000 clones, about 70% seen once. Specimen: peripheral blood. Receptors originate from an older man with acute or convalescent COVID-19.

V usage is TRBV24-1 and J usage is TRBJ2-7, with D maybe TRBD1 (5 bases). Germline values: CDR1 KGHDR, CDR2 SFDVKD. Trimming cost V 5 bases and J 4 bases, with 8 bases left between them. The CDR3 runs 12 residues. The chain's CDR3 is CATSGRGYEQYF. Written as DNA, the CDR3 is TGTGCCACCAGTGGAAGGGGTTACGAGCAGTACTTC.

About this clone: This CDR3 is also generated by other DNA sequences in the sample. This chain links TRBV27 with TRBJ2-2, with D perhaps matching TRBD2 (5 bases). Trimming cost V 0 bases and J 4 bases, with 9 bases left between them. Germline CDR1 is MNHEY and CDR2 is SMNVEV (reference sequence). There are 15 residues in the CDR3. This chain's CDR3 is CASSLSRLPTGELFF. The DNA of the CDR3 is TGTGCCAGCAGTTTATCGAGACTACCCACCGGGGAGCTGTTTTTT.

The chain joins TRBV5-8 to TRBJ2-1, with TRBD2 as a possible D gene (5 bases). The CDR3 consists of 17 residues. Germline V CDR1 and CDR2: SGHTS, YDEGEE. The germline V and J ends were trimmed by 0 bases and 4 bases, with 17 bases remaining between them. CDR3 DNA: TGTGCCAGCAGCTTGGAACCACTCCGGGAAGTTTACAATGAGCAGTTCTTC. It encodes CASSLEPLREVYNEQFF.

The rearrangement links TRBV28 to TRBJ2-3; 7 bases are a match to TRBD2. V lost 6 bases and J lost 6; bases outside the gene matches: 12. This CDR3 is 15 amino acids long. CDR1 is MDHEN and CDR2 is SYDVKM in the germline V gene. The CDR3 DNA is TGTGCCAGCAGGATCGCGGGAGCCCTTATCGATACGCAGTATTTT. Protein: CASRIAGALIDTQYF. Supplemented by reference TRBV28 and TRBJ2-3, the full variable domain reads DVKVTQSSRYLVKRTGEKVFLECVQDMDHENMFWYRQDPGLGLRLIYFSYDVKMKEKGDIPEGYSVSREKKERFSLILESASTNQTSMYLCASRIAGALIDTQYFGPGTRLTVL.

The rearrangement uses TRBV27 and TRBJ2-5; TRBD2 agrees at 11 bases. The CDR3 is made up of 14 amino acids. The V and J ends lost 6 bases and 5 bases, in that order; junction bases with no gene match: 5. Germline V gene sequence: CDR1 MNHEY, CDR2 SMNVEV (reference sequence). CDR3: CASRETSGMETQYF. The CDR3 region has the DNA TGTGCCAGCAGGGAGACTAGCGGGATGGAGACCCAGTACTTC.

The chain carries TRBV19 and TRBJ2-1; D gene ambiguous. The V gene lost 3 bases and the J gene lost 5 bases, with 8 bases spanning the gap. The CDR3 sequence is 13 residues long. CDR1 LNHDA and CDR2 SQIVND come from the germline V gene (reference sequence). The CDR3 DNA is TGTGCCAGTAGTATTAGACGGGACAATGAGCAGTTCTTC. It specifies CASSIRRDNEQFF.

The rearrangement uses TRBV14 and TRBJ2-1, with 10 nucleotides matching TRBD2. The germline CDR1 and CDR2 sequences are SGHDN and FVKESK. V was clipped by 3 bases and J by 7 bases; unmatched bases: 9. This CDR3 is built from 16 residues. Here the CDR3 reads CASSHTLGLARNEQFF. DNA for the CDR3: TGTGCCAGCAGCCACACACTGGGACTAGCGCGTAATGAGCAGTTCTTC.

This chain connects TRBV28 to TRBJ2-7, with TRBD2 matching over 7 bases. Germline CDR1 is MDHEN and CDR2 is SYDVKM. V shed 5 bases and J 3 bases; nucleotides not matched to a gene: 10. This CDR3 comprises 15 residues. This chain's CDR3 is CASSPLAGRVYEQYF. CDR3 in DNA: TGTGCCAGCAGTCCCTTAGCGGGTAGGGTCTACGAGCAGTACTTC.

This clone showed up just a few times. V gene TRBV29-1 combines with J gene TRBJ1-1, with 7 bases aligning to TRBD1. The V segment lost 4 bases and the J segment 4 bases; nucleotides outside the gene matches: 6. CDR3 size: 13 residues. In germline, CDR1 is SQVTM, CDR2 ANQGSEA. CDR3 nucleotides: TGCAGCGTTGGGACCCCAGGGGGCACTGAAGCTTTCTTT. Translation: CSVGTPGGTEAFF. The full variable domain, with the rest looked up from reference TRBV29-1 and TRBJ1-1, is SAVISQKPSRDICQRGTSLTIQCQVDSQVTMMFWYRQQPGQSLTLIATANQGSEATYESGFVIDKFPISRPNLTFSTLTVSNMSPEDSSIYLCSVGTPGGTEAFFGQGTRLTVV.

This rearrangement joins TRBV28 to TRBJ2-7, with D tentatively TRBD1 (5 bases). Trimming stripped 2 bases from V and 6 bases from J, with 11 bases between. The CDR3 length is 13 residues. Germline CDR1 MDHEN, CDR2 SYDVKM. CDR3 sequence reads: CASSLGQGSEQYF. In DNA form, the CDR3 reads TGTGCCAGCAGTTTAGGGCAGGGAAGCGAGCAGTACTTC.

The chain combines TRBV3-1 (or the pseudogene TRBV3-2) with TRBJ1-2, with TRBD1 matching over 11 bases. Germline-derived CDR1 and CDR2 are LGHDT and YNNKEL (reference sequence). Losses at the gene ends were 9 bases for V and 2 bases for J; bases not matched to a gene: 8. The CDR3 is 15 residues long. Here the CDR3 DNA reads TGTGCCAGTGCAGGACAGGGGGCGAGGAACTATGGCTACACCTTC. Protein: CASAGQGARNYGYTF.

This clone appeared a few times. The chain carries TRBV7-8 and TRBJ2-3, with 7 bases matching TRBD2. With 7 bases clipped from V and 4 bases from J, the junction kept 5 bases outside the gene matches. The CDR3 spans 13 residues. CDR1 and CDR2 from the germline V gene are SGHVS and FQNEAQ. The CDR3 DNA follows: TGTGCCAGCACCCTGGGAGGGCCAGATACGCAGTATTTT. Translated, it gives CASTLGGPDTQYF.

This chain joins TRBV7-2 and TRBJ2-7; 9 bases fit TRBD2. CDR1 and CDR2 from the germline V gene are SGHTA and FQGNSA. The CDR3 is 16 residues long. V dropped 1 base and J dropped 3; count of bases not matched to a gene: 7. The CDR3 coding sequence is TGTGCCAGCAGCTTAGGGGGGACTAGCAGGGTCTACGAGCAGTACTTC. This sequence encodes CASSLGGTSRVYEQYF.

The chain is built from TRBV19 and TRBJ1-5; 7 bases agree with TRBD1. The CDR3 consists of 16 residues. The J segment lost 3 bases and the V segment lost 7 bases, leaving 12 bases of the junction unmatched. CDR1 and CDR2 (germline): LNHDA, SQIVND (reference sequence). The CDR3 here is CASTAVRGRINQPQHF. The CDR3 bases are TGTGCCAGTACCGCTGTAAGGGGGCGCATCAATCAGCCCCAGCATTTT.

V and J are TRBV11-2 and TRBJ2-3; 10 positions agree with TRBD2. The germline V gene has CDR1 SGHAT and CDR2 FQNNGV. V dropped 5 bases and J dropped 0; count of bases not matched to a gene: 2. The CDR3 loop spans 15 amino acids. The CDR3 reads CASSILAGSTDTQYF. The CDR3 DNA sequence: TGTGCCAGCAGCATACTAGCGGGGAGCACAGATACGCAGTATTTT.

V gene TRBV5-6 combines with J gene TRBJ1-5, with 8 bases lining up with TRBD1. Losses at the gene ends were 2 bases for V and 6 bases for J; bases not matched to a gene: 7. Germline V CDR1 and CDR2: SGHDT, YYEEEE. The CDR3 spans 15 residues. The CDR3 DNA reads as TGTGCCAGCAGCTTTGGACAGGGTGCGGGTCAGCCCCAGCATTTT. It specifies CASSFGQGAGQPQHF.

V usage is TRBV6-2 or TRBV6-3 and J usage is TRBJ2-3, with D possibly TRBD1 on 5 matching bases. In germline, CDR1 is MNHEY, CDR2 SVGEGT. V dropped 2 bases and J dropped 6 bases, with 6 bases sitting between them. This CDR3 comprises 12 residues. CDR3 in amino acids: CASSYHRDTQYF. CDR3 nucleotides: TGTGCCAGCAGTTACCACAGGGATACGCAGTATTTT.

This clone showed up just a few times. This sequence joins TRBV10-3 and TRBJ2-5; D gene ambiguous. Germline lookup yields CDR1 ENHRY and CDR2 SYGVKD. The CDR3 covers 13 residues. V gave up 2 bases and J gave up 5 bases, with 9 bases separating them. CDR3 amino acids: CAISEATVETQYF. The CDR3 nucleotides are TGTGCCATCAGTGAGGCTACTGTGGAGACCCAGTACTTC.

This clone was detected only once. The chain uses TRBV6-6 and TRBJ2-7, with 7 bases aligning to TRBD1. J lost 2 bases, V lost 4 bases, and 8 bases had no gene match. The CDR3 contains 15 residues. CDR1 and CDR2 from the germline V gene are MNHNY and SVGAGI (reference sequence). As DNA, the CDR3 is TGTGCCAGCAGTTCCCCCCAACAGGGGACCTACGAGCAGTACTTC. Encoded protein: CASSSPQQGTYEQYF.

The rearrangement links TRBV2 to TRBJ2-5; a weak D match, TRBD2 (5 bases). V was shortened by 2 bases and J by 5 bases, with 15 bases between the two germline ends. Germline-derived CDR1 and CDR2 are SNHLY and FYNNEI. This CDR3 is 15 amino acids long. CDR3 bases: TGTGCCAGCAGTGAAAGAGGGATCCGAGTGGAGACCCAGTACTTC. It codes for CASSERGIRVETQYF.

The rearrangement uses TRBV18 and TRBJ2-2; maybe TRBD1 (6 bases). The CDR3 length is 16 residues. Germline CDR1 is KGHSH and CDR2 is LQKENI. V shed 3 bases and J shed 2 bases, with 13 bases lying between them. CDR3 bases: TGTGCCAGCTCACCCCCCGGGACAAGCAACACCGGGGAGCTGTTTTTT. Translated: CASSPPGTSNTGELFF. Combining the CDR3 with reference TRBV18 and TRBJ2-2 gives the whole variable domain NAGVMQNPRHLVRRRGQEARLRCSPMKGHSHVYWYRQLPEEGLKFMVYLQKENIIDESGMPKERFSAEFPKEGPSILRIQQVVRGDSAAYFCASSPPGTSNTGELFFGEGSRLTVL.

This clone was found a few times. The rearrangement joins TRBV11-2 to TRBJ2-1; no reliable D call. Germline CDR1 is SGHAT and CDR2 is FQNNGV. V lost 3 bases, J lost 0 bases, and 9 bases lay in between. The CDR3 is 15 amino acids. CDR3 protein: CASSFTGSSYNEQFF. The CDR3 DNA reads as TGTGCCAGCAGCTTCACCGGTAGCTCCTACAATGAGCAGTTCTTC.